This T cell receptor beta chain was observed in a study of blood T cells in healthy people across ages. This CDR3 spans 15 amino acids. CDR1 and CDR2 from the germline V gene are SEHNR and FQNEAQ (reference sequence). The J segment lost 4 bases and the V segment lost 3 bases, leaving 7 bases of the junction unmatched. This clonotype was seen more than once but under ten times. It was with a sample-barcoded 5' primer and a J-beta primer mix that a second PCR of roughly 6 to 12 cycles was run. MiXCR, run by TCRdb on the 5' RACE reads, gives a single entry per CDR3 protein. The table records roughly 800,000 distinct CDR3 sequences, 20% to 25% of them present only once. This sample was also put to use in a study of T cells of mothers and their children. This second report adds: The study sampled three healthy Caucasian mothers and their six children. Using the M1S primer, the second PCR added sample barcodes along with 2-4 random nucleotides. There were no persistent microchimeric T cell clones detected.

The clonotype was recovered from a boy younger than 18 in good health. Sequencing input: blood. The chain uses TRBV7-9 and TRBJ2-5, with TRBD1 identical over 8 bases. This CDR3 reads CASSLAQGAVETQYF. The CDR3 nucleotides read TGTGCCAGCAGCTTGGCCCAGGGGGCCGTAGAGACCCAGTACTTC.